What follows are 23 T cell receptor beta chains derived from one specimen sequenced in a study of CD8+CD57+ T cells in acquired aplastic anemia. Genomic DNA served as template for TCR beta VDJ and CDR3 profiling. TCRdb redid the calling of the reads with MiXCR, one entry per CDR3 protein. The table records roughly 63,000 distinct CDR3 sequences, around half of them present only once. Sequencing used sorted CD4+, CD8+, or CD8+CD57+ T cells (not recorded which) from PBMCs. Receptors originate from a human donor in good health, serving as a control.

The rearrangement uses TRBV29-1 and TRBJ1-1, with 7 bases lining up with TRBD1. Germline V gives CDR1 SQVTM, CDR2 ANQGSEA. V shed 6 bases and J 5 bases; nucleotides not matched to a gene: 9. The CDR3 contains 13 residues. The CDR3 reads CSVATGDRTEAFF. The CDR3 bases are TGCAGCGTCGCAACAGGGGACCGGACTGAAGCTTTCTTT.

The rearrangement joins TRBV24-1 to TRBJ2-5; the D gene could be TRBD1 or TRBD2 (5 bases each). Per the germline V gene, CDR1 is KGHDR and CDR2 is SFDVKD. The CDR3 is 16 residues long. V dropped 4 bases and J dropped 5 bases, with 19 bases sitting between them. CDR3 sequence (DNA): TGTGCCACCAGTGACCCCGGGACGGCGGTTGGGGAGACCCAGTACTTC. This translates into CATSDPGTAVGETQYF.

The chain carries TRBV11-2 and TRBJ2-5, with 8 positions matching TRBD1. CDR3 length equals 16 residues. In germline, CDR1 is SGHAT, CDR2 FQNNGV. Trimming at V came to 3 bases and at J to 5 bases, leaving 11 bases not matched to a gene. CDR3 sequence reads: CASSFQGQVLGETQYF. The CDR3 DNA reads TGTGCCAGCAGCTTTCAGGGACAGGTCTTGGGCGAGACCCAGTACTTC.

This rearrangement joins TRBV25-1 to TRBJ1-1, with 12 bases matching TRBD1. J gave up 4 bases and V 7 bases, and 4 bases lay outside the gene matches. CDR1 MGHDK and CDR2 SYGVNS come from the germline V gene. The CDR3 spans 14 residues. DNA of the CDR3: TGTGCCAGCAACAGGGACAGGGGGCGCACTGAAGCTTTCTTT. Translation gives CASNRDRGRTEAFF.

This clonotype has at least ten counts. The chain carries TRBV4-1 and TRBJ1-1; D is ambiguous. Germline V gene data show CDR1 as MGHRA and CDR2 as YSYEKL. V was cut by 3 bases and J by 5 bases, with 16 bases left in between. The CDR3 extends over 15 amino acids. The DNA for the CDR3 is TGCGCCAGCAGCCACTTAAGCCCCAGGAGTACTGAAGCTTTCTTT. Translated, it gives CASSHLSPRSTEAFF.

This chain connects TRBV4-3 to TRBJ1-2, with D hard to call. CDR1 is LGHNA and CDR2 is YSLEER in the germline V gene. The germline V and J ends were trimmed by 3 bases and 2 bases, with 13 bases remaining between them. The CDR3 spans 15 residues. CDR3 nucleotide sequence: TGCGCCAGCAGCCAGGACTCCTCGGGGAACTATGGCTACACCTTC. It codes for CASSQDSSGNYGYTF.

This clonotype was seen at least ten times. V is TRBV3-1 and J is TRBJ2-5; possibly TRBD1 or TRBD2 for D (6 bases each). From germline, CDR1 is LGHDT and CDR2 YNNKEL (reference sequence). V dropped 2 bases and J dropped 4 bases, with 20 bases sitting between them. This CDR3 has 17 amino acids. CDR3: CASSQSGTGASAETQYF. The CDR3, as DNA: TGTGCCAGCAGCCAATCTGGAACGGGGGCATCGGCAGAGACCCAGTACTTC.

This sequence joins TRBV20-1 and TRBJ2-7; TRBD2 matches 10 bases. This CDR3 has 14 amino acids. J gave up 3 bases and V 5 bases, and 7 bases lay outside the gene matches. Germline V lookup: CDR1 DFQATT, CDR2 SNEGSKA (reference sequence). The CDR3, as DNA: TGCAGTGCTTCCGGGACTAGCGAATACTACGAGCAGTACTTC. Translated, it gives CSASGTSEYYEQYF.

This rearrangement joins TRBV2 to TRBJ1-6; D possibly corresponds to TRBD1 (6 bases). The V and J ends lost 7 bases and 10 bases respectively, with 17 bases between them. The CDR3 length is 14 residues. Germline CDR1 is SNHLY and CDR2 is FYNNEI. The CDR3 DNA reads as TGTGCCAGCATCAGGGGCAGGGGACAATCACCCCTCCACTTT. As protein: CASIRGRGQSPLHF.

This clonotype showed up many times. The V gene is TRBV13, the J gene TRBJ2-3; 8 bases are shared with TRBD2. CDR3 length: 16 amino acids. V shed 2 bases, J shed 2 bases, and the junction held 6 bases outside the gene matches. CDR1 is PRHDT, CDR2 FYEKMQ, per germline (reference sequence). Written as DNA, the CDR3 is TGTGCCAGCAGCTTACGAAGCGGGAGAAACACAGATACGCAGTATTTT. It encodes CASSLRSGRNTDTQYF.

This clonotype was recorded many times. The CDR3 nucleotides are TGTGCCTGGAGCCTGGGACAGTCCTACGAGCAGTACTTC. Its protein is CAWSLGQSYEQYF. The chain combines TRBV30 with TRBJ2-7, with 7 bases identical to TRBD1. This CDR3 contains 13 residues. V dropped 3 bases and J dropped 1; count of bases not matched to a gene: 3. CDR1 is GTSNPN, CDR2 SVGIG, per germline (reference sequence).

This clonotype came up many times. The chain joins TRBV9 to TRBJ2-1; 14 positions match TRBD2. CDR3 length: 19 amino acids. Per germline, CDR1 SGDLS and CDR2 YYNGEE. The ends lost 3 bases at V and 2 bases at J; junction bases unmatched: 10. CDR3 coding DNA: TGTGCCAGCAGCGGGCCGCGGACTAGCGGGAGGCAAGCCTACAATGAGCAGTTCTTC. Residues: CASSGPRTSGRQAYNEQFF.

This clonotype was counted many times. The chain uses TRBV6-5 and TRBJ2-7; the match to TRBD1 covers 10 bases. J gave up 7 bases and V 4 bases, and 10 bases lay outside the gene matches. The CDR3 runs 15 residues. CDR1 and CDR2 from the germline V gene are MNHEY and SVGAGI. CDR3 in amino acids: CASSFPGTGVWEQYF. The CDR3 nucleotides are TGTGCCAGCAGTTTCCCCGGGACAGGGGTGTGGGAGCAGTACTTC.

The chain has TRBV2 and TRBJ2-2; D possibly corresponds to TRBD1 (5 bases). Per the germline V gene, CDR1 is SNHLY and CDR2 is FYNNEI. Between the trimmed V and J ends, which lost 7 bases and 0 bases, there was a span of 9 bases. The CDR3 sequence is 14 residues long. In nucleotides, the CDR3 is TGTGCCAGCAAGGAGACAGCGAACACCGGGGAGCTGTTTTTT. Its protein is CASKETANTGELFF.

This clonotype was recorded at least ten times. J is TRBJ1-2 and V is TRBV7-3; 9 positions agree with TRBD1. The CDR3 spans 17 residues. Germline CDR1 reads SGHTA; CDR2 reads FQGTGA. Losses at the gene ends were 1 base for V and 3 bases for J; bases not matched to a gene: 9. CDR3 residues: CASSLRQGVSKDYGYTF. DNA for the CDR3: TGTGCCAGCAGCTTAAGACAGGGGGTCTCAAAGGACTATGGCTACACCTTC.

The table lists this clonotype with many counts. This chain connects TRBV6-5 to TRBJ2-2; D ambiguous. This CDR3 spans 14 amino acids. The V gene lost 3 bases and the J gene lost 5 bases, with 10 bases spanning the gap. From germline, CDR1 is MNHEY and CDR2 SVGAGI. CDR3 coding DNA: TGTGCCAGCAGTTATCGTGGGCAGACCGGGGAGCTGTTTTTT. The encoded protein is CASSYRGQTGELFF.

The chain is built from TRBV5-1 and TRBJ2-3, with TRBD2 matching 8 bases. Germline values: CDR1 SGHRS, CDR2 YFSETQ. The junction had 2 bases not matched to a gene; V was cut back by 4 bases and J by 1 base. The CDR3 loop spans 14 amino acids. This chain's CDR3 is CASSALAGTDTQYF. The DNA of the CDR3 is TGCGCCAGCAGCGCACTAGCGGGCACAGATACGCAGTATTTT.

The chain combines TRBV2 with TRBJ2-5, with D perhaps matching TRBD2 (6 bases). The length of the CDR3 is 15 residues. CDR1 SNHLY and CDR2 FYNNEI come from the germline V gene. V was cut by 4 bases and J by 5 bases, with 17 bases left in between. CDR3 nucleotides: TGTGCCAGCAGTGGATTCGGCGGGGCAGCCGAGACCCAGTACTTC. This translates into CASSGFGGAAETQYF.

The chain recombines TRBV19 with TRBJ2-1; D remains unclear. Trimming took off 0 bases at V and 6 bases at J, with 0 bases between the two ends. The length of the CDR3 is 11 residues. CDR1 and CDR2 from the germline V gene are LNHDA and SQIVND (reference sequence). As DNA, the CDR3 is TGTGCCAGTAGTATAGACAATGAGCAGTTCTTC. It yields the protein CASSIDNEQFF.

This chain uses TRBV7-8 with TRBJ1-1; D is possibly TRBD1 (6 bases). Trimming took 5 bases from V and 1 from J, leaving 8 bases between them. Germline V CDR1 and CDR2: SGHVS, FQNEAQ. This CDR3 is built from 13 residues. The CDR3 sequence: CASSGQPNTEAFF. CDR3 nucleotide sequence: TGTGCCAGCAGCGGACAGCCGAACACTGAAGCTTTCTTT.

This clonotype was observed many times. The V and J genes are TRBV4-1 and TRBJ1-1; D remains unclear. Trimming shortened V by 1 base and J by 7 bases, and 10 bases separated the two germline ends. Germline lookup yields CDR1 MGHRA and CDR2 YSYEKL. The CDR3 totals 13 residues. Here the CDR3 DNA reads TGCGCCAGCAGCCAAGCGGACCGTGGTGAAGCTTTCTTT. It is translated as CASSQADRGEAFF.

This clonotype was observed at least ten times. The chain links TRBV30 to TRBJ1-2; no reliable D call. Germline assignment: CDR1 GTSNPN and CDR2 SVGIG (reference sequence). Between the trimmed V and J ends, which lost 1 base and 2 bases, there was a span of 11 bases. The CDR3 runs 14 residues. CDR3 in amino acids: CAWSGERKNYGYTF. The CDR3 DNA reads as TGTGCCTGGAGTGGAGAAAGGAAAAACTATGGCTACACCTTC. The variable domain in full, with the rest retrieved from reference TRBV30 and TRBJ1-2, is SQTIHQWPATLVQPVGSPLSLECTVEGTSNPNLYWYRQAAGRGLQLLFYSVGIGQISSEVPQNLSASRPQDRQFILSSKKLLLSDSGFYLCAWSGERKNYGYTFGSGTRLTVV.

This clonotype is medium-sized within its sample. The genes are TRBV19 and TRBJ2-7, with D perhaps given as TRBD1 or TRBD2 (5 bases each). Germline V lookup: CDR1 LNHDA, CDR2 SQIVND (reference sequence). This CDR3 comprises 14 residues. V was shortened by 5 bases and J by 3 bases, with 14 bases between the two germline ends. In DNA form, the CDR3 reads TGTGCCAGTAGTCCGCCGGGACCGAACTACGAGCAGTACTTC. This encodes CASSPPGPNYEQYF.